Listed here is a single T cell receptor beta chain. Its antigen is not identified. These data come from a study of shared clonotypes between healthy human individuals. Background on the study: Aged between 18 and 49, the donors were two women and three men.

The repertoire was sequenced with immunoSEQ multiplex PCR; TCRdb's copy has only in-frame clones and lacks some. Of around 610,000 clones detected, roughly 96% appear once; the ten largest clones hold about 0.12%. General observations from the study: Clonotypes shared by all four sorted-subset donors had higher generation probabilities than non-shared clonotypes. A generally larger estimated richness was seen in naive subsets than in memory subsets.

Germline V gene data show CDR1 as LNHDA and CDR2 as SQIVND (reference sequence). With V trimmed by 11 bases and J by 3 bases, 1 base remained unmatched. The CDR3 contains 11 residues. CD8 cells classed as naive were CD45RO-negative and positively selected for CCR7, excluding terminally differentiated effector memory CD45RA+ cells. The chain links TRBV19 to TRBJ1-2; TRBD1 aligns across 9 bases. Input material: naive CD8+ T cells sorted from blood. This receptor was taken from a woman aged 25 to 39 in good health. CDR3 bases: TGTGCCGGACAGGGGTACTATGGCTACACCTTC. Its translation is CAGQGYYGYTF.